This note documents a single TCR beta chain sequence. The germline CDR1 and CDR2 sequences are SGHRS and YFSETQ. Trimming pared 0 bases from V and 0 bases from J, leaving 12 bases between. This CDR3 is built from 16 residues. The sample is drawn from a study of blood T cell repertoires in COVID-19. Study-wide context: The analysed material was cDNA or gDNA that came from T cells, B-cell-depleted T cells, or PBMCs.

Original methodology: The assay estimated nucleated cells by amplifying reference gene primers. Sequencing was performed with immunoSEQ multiplex PCR; in TCRdb, only in-frame clones are kept and a portion is missing. V, J and clone size were drawn from that table, and D and trimming were deduced from the DNA. There are some 300,000 clones in the sample; nearly 90% occur only once, and less than 3% lies in the top ten. This chain uses TRBV5-1 with TRBJ1-2; D gene uncertain. The specimen sequenced was PBMCs or T cells enriched from blood (not recorded which). The sequence was obtained from a woman aged 45-59 years who had been exposed to COVID-19. The CDR3: CASSLEAAASNYGYTF. CDR3 in DNA: TGCGCCAGCAGCTTGGAGGCGGCCGCCTCTAACTATGGCTACACCTTC.